This T cell receptor (beta chain) derives from a study of shared clonotypes between healthy human individuals. Study-level results: Researchers sampled only blood; tissue repertoires likely differ.

The assay was immunoSEQ multiplex PCR, and TCRdb's table has in-frame clones only and misses some. The sample yields fewer than 3 million clones, around 92% seen once. Concerning this clone itself: The antigen is not known.

J lost 4 bases, V lost 3 bases, and 4 bases had no gene match. The CDR3 extends over 14 amino acids. Per germline, CDR1 SGHDN and CDR2 FVKESK. The rearrangement links TRBV14 to TRBJ2-3; 7 nucleotides line up with TRBD2. Material for sequencing was naive CD4+ T cells from PBMCs. Sample subset: CD45RA+ positively selected. The TCR originated in a man younger than 35 in good health. Some clones in this sample may be carry-over from other donors' samples. CDR3 in amino acids: CASSHRGVPDTQYF. In DNA, the CDR3 is TGTGCCAGCAGCCACCGGGGGGTCCCAGATACGCAGTATTTT.